Below, 31 T cell receptor beta chains from the same sample are listed, as sequenced in a study of blood T cell repertoires in COVID-19. Profiling relied on immunoSEQ multiplex PCR, and the TCRdb table lists in-frame clones only, not all of them. The data contain over 35,000 clones, roughly nine tenths of them seen just once; the ten biggest clones take up about a tenth. Sequencing input: peripheral blood. The receptor source for this set is a man in his fifties with active COVID-19.

V gene TRBV2 combines with J gene TRBJ1-6; no firm D call. V was shortened by 7 bases and J by 10 bases, with 17 bases between the two germline ends. CDR1 is SNHLY and CDR2 is FYNNEI in the germline V gene. The CDR3 spans 14 residues. This chain's CDR3 is CASNPGDKGSPLHF. The CDR3 DNA reads as TGTGCCAGCAACCCGGGAGATAAAGGATCACCCCTCCACTTT.

This chain links TRBV4-1 with TRBJ1-5, with a tentative D call TRBD1 (6 bases). V gave up 4 bases and J gave up 5 bases, with 9 bases separating them. Per the germline V gene, CDR1 is MGHRA and CDR2 is YSYEKL. The CDR3 runs 13 residues. The CDR3 spells CASSLEGDQPQHF. The CDR3 bases are TGCGCCAGCAGCCTCGAGGGGGATCAGCCCCAGCATTTT.

This rearrangement joins TRBV7-8 to TRBJ2-5; 9 positions agree with TRBD2. CDR1 is SGHVS, CDR2 FQNEAQ, per germline. The V segment lost 5 bases and the J segment 4 bases; nucleotides outside the gene matches: 5. This CDR3 contains 14 residues. CDR3 in DNA: TGTGCCAGCAGCCCCCAACTAGCGGGAGAGACCCAGTACTTC. Its protein is CASSPQLAGETQYF.

The CDR3 DNA follows: TGTGCCAGCAGCCTTCCCTTGAGCTACGAGCAGTACTTC. Residues: CASSLPLSYEQYF. The V call is TRBV7-2, the J call TRBJ2-7; D unclear. Germline V lookup: CDR1 SGHTA, CDR2 FQGNSA. V gave up 5 bases and J gave up 3 bases, with 11 bases separating them. The CDR3 is 13 residues long.

The chain couples TRBV6-5 to TRBJ1-4, with D maybe TRBD1 (6 bases). Between the trimmed V and J ends, which lost 6 bases and 2 bases, there was a span of 10 bases. The CDR3 covers 14 residues. The V gene's germline CDR1 is MNHEY and CDR2 SVGAGI. Here the CDR3 reads CASREDSTNEKLFF. The DNA for the CDR3 is TGTGCCAGCAGGGAGGACAGCACTAATGAAAAACTGTTTTTT.

J is TRBJ2-3 and V is TRBV4-2; 10 nucleotides agree with TRBD2. The CDR3 totals 16 residues. V lost 4 bases to trimming and J lost 4 bases; unmatched junction nucleotides: 8. Germline lookup yields CDR1 LGHNA and CDR2 YNFKEQ. The CDR3 nucleotides read TGTGCCAGCAGCCCCCGGGCTAGCGGGAGCTCAGATACGCAGTATTTT. This encodes CASSPRASGSSDTQYF.

The CDR3 nucleotides are TGTGCCAGCAGGCAGGGGGTGAACACTGAAGCTTTCTTT. It translates to CASRQGVNTEAFF. The chain uses TRBV7-9 and TRBJ1-1, with TRBD1 matching 7 bases. The ends lost 6 bases at V and 0 bases at J; junction bases unmatched: 1. This CDR3 contains 13 residues. Germline V lookup: CDR1 SEHNR, CDR2 FQNEAQ (reference sequence).

V and J are TRBV14 and TRBJ2-7; D unclear. The V gene lost 4 bases and the J gene lost 2 bases, with 15 bases spanning the gap. Germline CDR1 and CDR2: SGHDN and FVKESK. The CDR3 contains 15 residues. The CDR3: CASSRRPGSPYEQYF. The CDR3 coding sequence is TGTGCCAGCAGCCGCAGACCCGGGTCCCCCTACGAGCAGTACTTC.

The gene calls are TRBV30 and TRBJ2-7, with D possibly TRBD1 on 5 matching bases. Trimming removed 0 bases at V and 5 bases at J, with 17 bases between. This CDR3 is built from 15 residues. Germline V gene sequence: CDR1 GTSNPN, CDR2 SVGIG (reference sequence). CDR3 protein: CAWSVRRQGRNEQYF. The CDR3 nucleotides are TGTGCCTGGAGTGTACGTCGGCAGGGTCGGAACGAGCAGTACTTC.

This chain uses TRBV2 with TRBJ2-2; 8 bases align to TRBD2. The CDR3 is 16 residues long. Per germline, CDR1 SNHLY and CDR2 FYNNEI. V lost 4 bases to trimming and J lost 7 bases; unmatched junction nucleotides: 11. CDR3 sequence reads: CASSATRAGEIGELFF. CDR3 DNA: TGTGCCAGCAGTGCCACACGAGCGGGAGAGATCGGGGAGCTGTTTTTT.

This chain connects TRBV3-1 (or the pseudogene TRBV3-2) to TRBJ1-4; no definite D call. This CDR3 is 16 amino acids long. Germline V gene data show CDR1 as LGHDT and CDR2 as YNNKEL (reference sequence). Between the trimmed V and J ends, which lost 1 base and 2 bases, there was a span of 11 bases. The DNA for the CDR3 is TGTGCCAGCAGCCAAGGGGAGAGGTACACTAATGAAAAACTGTTTTTT. This encodes CASSQGERYTNEKLFF.

The chain joins TRBV28 to TRBJ1-1; D ambiguous. The CDR3 runs to 13 residues. Germline CDR1 reads MDHEN; CDR2 reads SYDVKM. With 4 bases removed from V and 0 bases from J, the gap between germline ends came to 6 bases. The DNA for the CDR3 is TGTGCCAGCAGTTCATCCATGAACACTGAAGCTTTCTTT. Amino acid sequence: CASSSSMNTEAFF.

V usage is TRBV5-4 and J usage is TRBJ1-2; 9 bases are a match to TRBD1. The CDR3 is made up of 16 amino acids. J was trimmed by 2 bases and V by 2 bases; bases with no gene match: 7. Germline V gives CDR1 SGHNT, CDR2 YYREEE (reference sequence). CDR3 nucleotides: TGTGCCAGCAGCTTCGCCGGGACAGGGCCCAACTATGGCTACACCTTC. Translated, it gives CASSFAGTGPNYGYTF.

The rearrangement joins TRBV20-1 to TRBJ2-5, with TRBD2 matching 8 bases. The CDR3 is 15 residues long. The V gene's germline CDR1 is DFQATT and CDR2 SNEGSKA (reference sequence). The V segment lost 3 bases and the J segment 2 bases; nucleotides outside the gene matches: 8. The CDR3 loop reads CSASYRGRTQETQYF. The CDR3 DNA follows: TGCAGTGCTAGTTATCGCGGGAGGACACAAGAGACCCAGTACTTC.

The rearrangement uses TRBV2 and TRBJ1-1; D unresolved. The V gene's germline CDR1 is SNHLY and CDR2 FYNNEI. The length of the CDR3 is 11 residues. V gave up 4 bases and J gave up 11 bases, with 11 bases separating them. CDR3 loop: CASSGAGRAFF. In nucleotides, the CDR3 is TGTGCCAGCAGTGGGGCGGGTCGTGCTTTCTTT.

The V gene is TRBV5-1, the J gene TRBJ2-4; possibly TRBD2 for D (6 bases). Germline-derived CDR1 and CDR2 are SGHRS and YFSETQ. The CDR3 covers 21 residues. Between the trimmed V and J ends, which lost 2 bases and 1 base, there was a span of 28 bases. This chain's CDR3 is CASSFGVVGTGDLKAKNIQYF. CDR3 nucleotide sequence: TGCGCCAGCAGCTTTGGAGTGGTTGGGACTGGCGACCTAAAGGCCAAAAACATTCAGTACTTC.

V and J are TRBV2 and TRBJ2-5; tentative D call: TRBD2 (5 bases). Trimming shortened V by 3 bases and J by 7 bases, and 18 bases separated the two germline ends. Germline V gene lookup returns CDR1 SNHLY and CDR2 FYNNEI. The CDR3 covers 15 residues. The DNA for the CDR3 is TGTGCCAGCAGTGACAGCAAGGGCACAAGCGGGACCCAGTACTTC. It yields the protein CASSDSKGTSGTQYF.

This chain links TRBV28 with TRBJ1-1; D is unclear. The germline CDR1 and CDR2 sequences are MDHEN and SYDVKM. Trimming removed 5 bases at V and 6 bases at J, with 13 bases between. The CDR3 has 13 amino acids. The CDR3 sequence: CASSGSGRPEAFF. The CDR3 coding sequence is TGTGCCAGCAGTGGTTCAGGTAGGCCTGAAGCTTTCTTT.

V and J are TRBV4-1 and TRBJ2-1, with D unresolved. V was pared by 0 bases and J by 15 bases, with 15 bases between. CDR1 is MGHRA and CDR2 is YSYEKL in the germline V gene. This CDR3 has 13 amino acids. The CDR3 protein is CASSQDMSNSPFF. The CDR3 DNA reads TGCGCCAGCAGCCAAGATATGAGCAATTCCCCGTTCTTC.

This sequence joins TRBV4-1 and TRBJ2-3, with 13 nucleotides matching TRBD2. V lost 4 bases to trimming and J lost 1 base; unmatched junction nucleotides: 8. The CDR3 loop spans 18 amino acids. Germline CDR1 and CDR2: MGHRA and YSYEKL. The CDR3 region is CASSPGLAGVLGTDTQYF. The CDR3 DNA reads as TGCGCCAGCAGCCCCGGACTAGCGGGAGTGCTGGGCACAGATACGCAGTATTTT.

The chain joins TRBV30 to TRBJ1-5; a possible D gene is TRBD1 (5 bases). V shed 4 bases and J shed 4 bases, with 11 bases lying between them. The CDR3 is 13 amino acids. CDR1 is GTSNPN, CDR2 SVGIG, per germline (reference sequence). For the CDR3, the DNA is TGTGCCTGGAATCCGGCAGGGAATCAGCCCCAGCATTTT. As protein: CAWNPAGNQPQHF.

The rearrangement joins TRBV5-1 to TRBJ2-7; 7 bases line up with TRBD2. J was trimmed by 3 bases and V by 4 bases; bases with no gene match: 10. The CDR3 sequence is 15 residues long. Germline CDR1 and CDR2: SGHRS and YFSETQ. Written as DNA, the CDR3 is TGCGCCAGCAGCCCCATTCCTGGGACTAACTACGAGCAGTACTTC. Protein sequence: CASSPIPGTNYEQYF.

The chain joins TRBV19 to TRBJ2-7; 8 nucleotides agree with TRBD2. CDR3 length: 13 residues. CDR1 and CDR2 from the germline V gene are LNHDA and SQIVND (reference sequence). After removal of 7 bases from V and 5 bases from J, the junction contained 7 bases not matched to a gene. CDR3 in DNA: TGTGCCAGTACCAGTAGCGGGGATCACGAGCAGTACTTC. Translated, it gives CASTSSGDHEQYF.

The rearrangement links TRBV28 to TRBJ1-5; 9 bases fit TRBD1. The CDR3 totals 15 residues. Germline V CDR1 and CDR2: MDHEN, SYDVKM. Losses at the gene ends were 5 bases for V and 5 bases for J; bases not matched to a gene: 7. The CDR3 spells CASSPRGTGYQPQHF. The CDR3 nucleotides are TGTGCCAGCAGTCCCAGGGGGACAGGGTATCAGCCCCAGCATTTT.

The gene calls are TRBV28 and TRBJ1-2, with D perhaps matching TRBD1 (6 bases). Germline assignment: CDR1 MDHEN and CDR2 SYDVKM. Trimming cost V 3 bases and J 4 bases, with 18 bases left between them. This CDR3 region has 16 residues. CDR3 nucleotide sequence: TGTGCCAGCAGTTTGGGGCCCGGGACAAGTCCCTATGGCTACACCTTC. Amino acid sequence: CASSLGPGTSPYGYTF.

This clone came up once. The chain carries TRBV2 and TRBJ2-5; the D gene is possibly TRBD2 (5 bases). CDR1 and CDR2 from the germline V gene are SNHLY and FYNNEI. The CDR3 runs 15 residues. Trimming pared 6 bases from V and 1 base from J, leaving 15 bases between. CDR3 sequence reads: CASRRREGSQETQYF. The CDR3 DNA follows: TGTGCCAGCAGGAGGAGAGAAGGGAGCCAAGAGACCCAGTACTTC.

This chain joins TRBV6-5 and TRBJ1-5, with D tentatively TRBD1 (5 bases). Germline CDR1 MNHEY, CDR2 SVGAGI. This CDR3 spans 13 amino acids. The V end lost 8 bases, the J end lost 6 bases, and 14 bases lay between the germline ends. CDR3 amino acids: CASSRGEGQPQHF. As DNA, the CDR3 is TGTGCCAGCTCTCGGGGGGAAGGTCAGCCCCAGCATTTT.

CDR3 in DNA: TGTGCCAGCAGCTTCTACGCGAACACCGGGGAGCTGTTTTTT. Translation: CASSFYANTGELFF. The chain couples TRBV5-4 to TRBJ2-2; no definite D call. Trimming cost V 2 bases and J 0 bases, with 5 bases left between them. The CDR3 sequence is 14 residues long. CDR1 and CDR2 from the germline V gene are SGHNT and YYREEE (reference sequence).

This clone turned up a few times. The same CDR3 is also encoded by other DNA sequences in this sample. The chain uses TRBV18 and TRBJ2-7; 7 nucleotides agree with TRBD1. This CDR3 is 12 amino acids long. Germline V gives CDR1 KGHSH, CDR2 LQKENI. Losses at the gene ends were 3 bases for V and 7 bases for J; bases not matched to a gene: 3. In DNA, the CDR3 is TGTGCCAGCTCACCCGGGACAGTTGAGCAGTACTTC. The encoded protein is CASSPGTVEQYF.

The J gene is TRBJ2-7, the V gene TRBV29-1; D is uncertain. CDR1 is SQVTM and CDR2 is ANQGSEA in the germline V gene. This CDR3 region has 13 residues. V gave up 3 bases and J gave up 0 bases, with 9 bases separating them. The DNA of the CDR3 is TGCAGCGTTGAGGTACAGAGCTCCTACGAGCAGTACTTC. Encoded protein: CSVEVQSSYEQYF.

This clone was detected only a few times. The V and J genes are TRBV5-5 and TRBJ1-5; D not resolved. The V gene lost 2 bases and the J gene lost 4 bases, with 7 bases spanning the gap. Germline-derived CDR1 and CDR2 are SGHKS and YYEKEE (reference sequence). The CDR3 length is 13 residues. The CDR3 nucleotides are TGTGCCAGCAGCTTTTCTCTAAATCAGCCCCAGCATTTT. Its protein product is CASSFSLNQPQHF.